This T cell receptor beta chain appears in the sequencing data of a study of cytomegalovirus exposure and HLA in healthy donors. Study results and caveats: Presence/absence analyses took donor sequencing depth as roughly uniform. Apparent HLA restriction characterized most CMV-associated TCR beta chains in a later analysis. The investigators catalogued some 160 TCR beta chains as cytomegalovirus-associated.

CDR3 length: 18 amino acids. CDR1 and CDR2 (germline): SEHNR, FQNEAQ (reference sequence). The V segment lost 4 bases and the J segment 5 bases; nucleotides outside the gene matches: 17. PCR used 60 Vbeta primers and 13 Jbeta primers. Original methodology: Unique TCR beta chains totaled around 86 million in a later count, with approximately 10 million of them shared. Only in-frame clones appear in the TCRdb table, and some are missing; sequencing was by immunoSEQ multiplex PCR. The V and J calls and clone size were taken over from that table, and D and trimming were inferred from the DNA. The table includes approximately 100,000 clones, around four fifths detected once. With regard to this clone: What it binds is unknown.

This TCR was recovered from a woman aged 40 to 55 in good health and CMV-seronegative. The sequenced sample consisted of PBMCs. V is TRBV7-9 and J is TRBJ1-1; 9 bases are a match to TRBD1. The CDR3 DNA sequence: TGTGCCAGCAGCTCCGTCCCGGGACAGGGTGGAATGGGAACTGAAGCTTTCTTT. This encodes CASSSVPGQGGMGTEAFF.